This TCR beta chain was sequenced during a study of control samples from healthy donors and cancer patients. This CDR3 contains 15 residues. Trimming removed 1 base from V and 11 bases from J; junction bases left unmatched: 10. Per the germline V gene, CDR1 is MNHNS and CDR2 is SASEGT. Here immunoSEQ multiplex PCR was the method, and the copy in TCRdb shows in-frame clones only, minus some. The table has 150,000 to 200,000 clones, approximately 94% seen once. The chain carries TRBV6-1 and TRBJ1-5; 8 bases are shared with TRBD1. The clonotype originates from a man aged 55 to 70 with colorectal cancer. The sequencing sample was made of PBMCs. CDR3 bases: TGTGCCAGCAGTGAAGGACAGGGGTCTCCCTTGGCCCAGCATTTT. Protein: CASSEGQGSPLAQHF.